The 30 T cell receptor beta chains in this list originate from one sample, sequenced in a study of T cells in Graves' hyperthyroidism and ophthalmopathy. Authors of the study amplified TCR beta CDR3 regions from RNA transcripts. TCR CDR3 regions were first amplified by RT-PCR with HTBI primers. TCRdb re-called the multiplex PCR reads through MiXCR, storing one row per CDR3 protein. The sample carries 300,000 to 450,000 distinct CDR3 sequences, just under 25% recorded once. Sequenced: blood. Receptors were obtained from a man in his forties or fifties with Graves' hyperthyroidism.

The DNA of the CDR3 is TGTGCCAGCAGTTTACAGGGTTACGGGGAGCTGTTTTTT. Protein product: CASSLQGYGELFF. The genes are TRBV6-1 and TRBJ2-2; the D gene is possibly TRBD1 (6 bases). The V end was cut by 5 bases, the J end by 7 bases, with 11 bases between. CDR3 length: 13 residues. Germline V lookup: CDR1 MNHNS, CDR2 SASEGT.

The gene calls are TRBV5-1 and TRBJ1-4; 8 bases align to TRBD1. The J segment lost 3 bases and the V segment lost 4 bases, leaving 8 bases of the junction unmatched. Germline V lookup: CDR1 SGHRS, CDR2 YFSETQ. CDR3 length equals 16 residues. CDR3 loop: CASSLNRQGSNEKLFF. DNA for the CDR3: TGCGCCAGCAGCCTGAACAGACAGGGGTCTAATGAAAAACTGTTTTTT.

This chain links TRBV6-1 with TRBJ1-3; 7 bases line up with TRBD1. The CDR3 sequence is 17 residues long. The V segment lost 5 bases and the J segment 0 bases; nucleotides outside the gene matches: 10. The V gene's germline CDR1 is MNHNS and CDR2 SASEGT. CDR3 DNA: TGTGCCAGCAGTAGATCAACAGGGGCCCTCTCTGGAAACACCATATATTTT. Amino acids: CASSRSTGALSGNTIYF.

This clonotype was counted only a few times. The J gene is TRBJ1-5, the V gene TRBV20-1; a weak D match, TRBD1 (5 bases). V lost 0 bases to trimming and J lost 6 bases, with 12 bases between them. Germline V gene lookup returns CDR1 DFQATT and CDR2 SNEGSKA (reference sequence). The CDR3 sequence is 14 residues long. The CDR3 nucleotides read TGCAGTGCTAGAGATCGCAGGGAGGGTCAGCCCCAGCATTTT. Its translation is CSARDRREGQPQHF.

The V gene is TRBV19, the J gene TRBJ2-2; 7 nucleotides agree with TRBD1. The germline gives CDR1 LNHDA, CDR2 SQIVND (reference sequence). The CDR3 consists of 16 residues. J was trimmed by 4 bases and V by 1 base; bases with no gene match: 6. This CDR3 reads CASSIVGTVGTGELFF. The CDR3 DNA is TGTGCCAGTAGTATAGTAGGGACAGTCGGCACCGGGGAGCTGTTTTTT.

The chain uses TRBV27 and TRBJ2-1; tentative D call: TRBD2 (6 bases). The CDR3 is 18 amino acids. Per the germline V gene, CDR1 is MNHEY and CDR2 is SMNVEV (reference sequence). Trimming removed 5 bases from V and 3 bases from J, with 23 bases in between. CDR3 bases: TGTGCCAGCAGTCCGCCGGGGCGTAGCGGCCTTTTCTACAATGAGCAGTTCTTC. It translates to CASSPPGRSGLFYNEQFF.

This clonotype turned up a few times. The chain joins TRBV7-9 to TRBJ2-7; no definite D call. V lost 1 base, J lost 2 bases, and 9 bases lay in between. Germline CDR1 reads SEHNR; CDR2 reads FQNEAQ (reference sequence). CDR3 size: 14 residues. The CDR3 nucleotides read TGTGCCAGCAGCTTAGGGGCACCTACCTACGAGCAGTACTTC. It encodes CASSLGAPTYEQYF. The full variable domain, with the rest looked up from reference TRBV7-9 and TRBJ2-7, is DTGVSQNPRHKITKRGQNVTFRCDPISEHNRLYWYRQTLGQGPEFLTYFQNEAQLEKSRLLSDRFSAERPKGSFSTLEIQRTEQGDSAMYLCASSLGAPTYEQYFGPGTRLTVT.

The rearrangement links TRBV5-1 to TRBJ2-3; 9 nucleotides match TRBD2. This CDR3 comprises 15 residues. Germline V gene sequence: CDR1 SGHRS, CDR2 YFSETQ. V lost 3 bases, J lost 6 bases, and 8 bases stayed unmatched. The CDR3 protein is CASSSLAGLGDTQYF. DNA for the CDR3: TGCGCCAGCAGCTCCCTAGCGGGACTCGGGGATACGCAGTATTTT.

The rearrangement joins TRBV20-1 to TRBJ1-1, with 10 bases matching TRBD1. The CDR3 has 15 residues. The ends lost 5 bases at V and 3 bases at J; junction bases unmatched: 9. Germline lookup yields CDR1 DFQATT and CDR2 SNEGSKA (reference sequence). The CDR3 is CSALGTGDGDTEAFF. In nucleotides, the CDR3 is TGCAGTGCTCTGGGGACAGGGGACGGGGACACTGAAGCTTTCTTT.

Turning to this clonotype: A junction boundary mismatches the germline segment, possibly from a read error. The chain employs TRBV12-3 or TRBV12-4 and TRBJ1-3; 8 nucleotides match TRBD1. This CDR3 contains 17 residues. CDR3 bases: TGTGCCAGCAGTTTAGCTCGAACCAGGGGGCTCGGAACCACCATATATTTT. Amino acid sequence: CASSLARTRGLGTTIYF.

DNA for the CDR3: TGTGCCAGCAGTTTACCGGAGGGAAACTATAATTCACCCCTCCACTTT. This codes for CASSLPEGNYNSPLHF. J is TRBJ1-6 and V is TRBV28; no clear D gene. Trimming removed 2 bases from V and 3 bases from J, with 11 bases in between. The germline gives CDR1 MDHEN, CDR2 SYDVKM. The CDR3 consists of 16 residues.

The J gene is TRBJ2-7, the V gene TRBV27, with TRBD2 as a possible D gene (6 bases). The length of the CDR3 is 17 residues. Deletions cut 4 bases from V and 4 bases from J, with 23 bases between. Looked up from germline, CDR1 is MNHEY and CDR2 is SMNVEV (reference sequence). This CDR3 is CASSYTPGRGERYEQYF. As DNA, the CDR3 is TGTGCCAGCAGTTATACCCCCGGGCGGGGTGAGAGATACGAGCAGTACTTC.

This clonotype was seen repeatedly, ten times or more. The gene calls are TRBV2 and TRBJ2-7; possibly TRBD2 for D (6 bases). Germline CDR1 SNHLY, CDR2 FYNNEI. Trimming cost V 3 bases and J 6 bases, with 9 bases left between them. There are 12 residues in the CDR3. CDR3 bases: TGTGCCAGCAGTGATTGGGGGGTCGAGCAGTACTTC. This gives the protein CASSDWGVEQYF.

The chain joins TRBV24-1 to TRBJ1-1, with 9 bases aligning to TRBD1. The V segment lost 6 bases and the J segment 11 bases; nucleotides outside the gene matches: 15. Germline V gene data show CDR1 as KGHDR and CDR2 as SFDVKD. CDR3 length: 15 residues. For the CDR3, the DNA is TGTGCCACCAGTTCTTCCGGGACAGGGACTTTGAGGGCTTTCTTT. Translated, it gives CATSSSGTGTLRAFF.

This clonotype was observed a handful of times. The J gene is TRBJ2-2, the V gene TRBV28, with D unresolved. The V gene's germline CDR1 is MDHEN and CDR2 SYDVKM. The V end was cut by 5 bases, the J end by 2 bases, with 12 bases between. The CDR3 has 15 residues. The CDR3 is CASSNVGVNTGELFF. In DNA form, the CDR3 reads TGTGCCAGCAGTAATGTTGGGGTTAACACCGGGGAGCTGTTTTTT.

CDR3 in amino acids: CAWGDGYYGYTF. CDR3 sequence (DNA): TGTGCCTGGGGTGACGGTTACTATGGCTACACCTTC. The rearrangement links TRBV30 to TRBJ1-2; no clear D gene. Per the germline V gene, CDR1 is GTSNPN and CDR2 is SVGIG (reference sequence). V lost 5 bases, J lost 3 bases, and 10 bases lay in between. CDR3 length: 12 amino acids.

Many counts were recorded for this clonotype. V and J are TRBV2 and TRBJ2-7; D remains unclear. Germline assignment: CDR1 SNHLY and CDR2 FYNNEI. Trimming shortened V by 6 bases and J by 1 base, and 13 bases separated the two germline ends. CDR3 length equals 14 residues. The CDR3 sequence: CASSHRALSYEQYF. CDR3 DNA sequence: TGTGCCAGCAGCCATAGAGCACTTTCCTACGAGCAGTACTTC.

This clonotype has just a few counts. The chain is built from TRBV5-1 and TRBJ2-3; 8 bases are a match to TRBD2. Trimming cost V 5 bases and J 2 bases; bases outside gene matches: 4. Germline CDR1 is SGHRS and CDR2 is YFSETQ. The CDR3 consists of 14 residues. As DNA, the CDR3 is TGCGCCAGCAGAACTAGCGGAATCACAGATACGCAGTATTTT. Amino acids: CASRTSGITDTQYF.

The rearrangement uses TRBV7-9 and TRBJ2-7; weak D call: TRBD2 (5 bases). Germline V lookup: CDR1 SEHNR, CDR2 FQNEAQ (reference sequence). This CDR3 is built from 15 residues. Trimming took 5 bases from V and 0 from J, leaving 14 bases between them. The CDR3 sequence: CASSPSAGPSYEQYF. The CDR3 region has the DNA TGTGCCAGCAGCCCATCGGCGGGCCCCTCCTACGAGCAGTACTTC. The variable domain in full, with the rest retrieved from reference TRBV7-9 and TRBJ2-7, is DTGVSQNPRHKITKRGQNVTFRCDPISEHNRLYWYRQTLGQGPEFLTYFQNEAQLEKSRLLSDRFSAERPKGSFSTLEIQRTEQGDSAMYLCASSPSAGPSYEQYFGPGTRLTVT.

The chain employs TRBV29-1 and TRBJ2-7, with 7 bases matching TRBD1. CDR1 and CDR2 (germline): SQVTM, ANQGSEA. With 6 bases clipped from V and 0 bases from J, the junction kept 5 bases outside the gene matches. The CDR3 loop spans 13 amino acids. In DNA form, the CDR3 reads TGCAGCGTCAAGACAGGGACCTCCTACGAGCAGTACTTC. This sequence encodes CSVKTGTSYEQYF.

The chain couples TRBV11-2 to TRBJ1-1; 7 bases are shared with TRBD1. Trimming took 1 base from V and 12 from J; bases not matched to a gene: 5. Germline loops: CDR1 SGHAT, CDR2 FQNNGV. The length of the CDR3 is 12 residues. The CDR3 loop is CASSLGGQVPFF. The CDR3 region has the DNA TGTGCCAGCAGCTTAGGCGGACAGGTTCCTTTCTTT.

This clonotype was detected a few times. CDR3 residues: CASSLAGTSVYEQYF. CDR3 DNA: TGTGCCAGCAGCTTGGCCGGGACTAGCGTTTACGAGCAGTACTTC. The V and J genes are TRBV5-6 and TRBJ2-7; TRBD2 matches 10 bases. In germline, CDR1 is SGHDT, CDR2 YYEEEE. CDR3 size: 15 residues. With V trimmed by 0 bases and J by 4 bases, 4 bases remained unmatched.

The chain is built from TRBV6-1 and TRBJ1-1, with D hard to call. The CDR3 has 13 amino acids. With 6 bases removed from V and 3 bases from J, the gap between germline ends came to 11 bases. Germline CDR1 reads MNHNS; CDR2 reads SASEGT. CDR3 residues: CASSSPGDTEAFF. In DNA form, the CDR3 reads TGTGCCAGCAGCAGCCCCGGGGACACTGAAGCTTTCTTT.

J is TRBJ2-7 and V is TRBV5-1, with D uncertain. V was pared by 0 bases and J by 5 bases, with 12 bases between. The CDR3 is 14 residues long. The germline V gene has CDR1 SGHRS and CDR2 YFSETQ. The CDR3 protein is CASSLAVALDEQYF. CDR3 DNA sequence: TGCGCCAGCAGCTTGGCTGTCGCCTTGGACGAGCAGTACTTC. The whole variable domain, filled in from reference TRBV5-1 and TRBJ2-7, reads KAGVTQTPRYLIKTRGQQVTLSCSPISGHRSVSWYQQTPGQGLQFLFEYFSETQRNKGNFPGRFSGRQFSNSRSEMNVSTLELGDSALYLCASSLAVALDEQYFGPGTRLTVT.

The V and J genes are TRBV30 and TRBJ2-1; 10 nucleotides match TRBD2. The CDR3 is 14 residues long. Trimming removed 0 bases from V and 8 bases from J; junction bases left unmatched: 4. Germline V gives CDR1 GTSNPN, CDR2 SVGIG (reference sequence). In DNA form, the CDR3 reads TGTGCCTGGAGTGTAACTAGCGGGAAATATGAGCAGTTCTTC. It yields the protein CAWSVTSGKYEQFF. The whole variable domain, remainder taken from reference TRBV30 and TRBJ2-1, is SQTIHQWPATLVQPVGSPLSLECTVEGTSNPNLYWYRQAAGRGLQLLFYSVGIGQISSEVPQNLSASRPQDRQFILSSKKLLLSDSGFYLCAWSVTSGKYEQFFGPGTRLTVL.

This chain joins TRBV6-2 or TRBV6-3 and TRBJ2-7, with 9 bases that match TRBD2. Germline CDR1 MNHEY, CDR2 SVGEGT. The J segment lost 6 bases and the V segment lost 6 bases, leaving 12 bases of the junction unmatched. The CDR3 spans 15 residues. CDR3 in amino acids: CASRPKVAGVSEQYF. For the CDR3, the DNA is TGTGCCAGCAGGCCGAAGGTAGCGGGAGTAAGCGAGCAGTACTTC.

The chain carries TRBV14 and TRBJ2-7; D may match TRBD1 or TRBD2 (5 bases each). The length of the CDR3 is 15 residues. Trimming took 2 bases from V and 6 from J, leaving 17 bases between them. Germline-derived CDR1 and CDR2 are SGHDN and FVKESK. CDR3 region: CASSQRGVWSGEQYF. The DNA of the CDR3 is TGTGCCAGCAGCCAACGGGGCGTCTGGTCCGGCGAGCAGTACTTC. Variable domain in full (rest from reference TRBV14 and TRBJ2-7): EAGVTQFPSHSVIEKGQTVTLRCDPISGHDNLYWYRRVMGKEIKFLLHFVKESKQDESGMPNNRFLAERTGGTYSTLKVQPAELEDSGVYFCASSQRGVWSGEQYFGPGTRLTVT.

The chain has TRBV10-3 and TRBJ2-7; 13 bases are a match to TRBD2. Germline trimming cut 10 bases from V and 5 bases from J; bases unmatched to any gene: 5. This CDR3 is 13 amino acids long. Germline V gives CDR1 ENHRY, CDR2 SYGVKD. The CDR3 nucleotides read TGTGCCACTACTAGCGGGAGGGTGAACGAGCAGTACTTC. Translation gives CATTSGRVNEQYF.

This clonotype was recorded a few times. The V call is TRBV20-1, the J call TRBJ2-5; maybe TRBD1 (7 bases). Trimming pared 1 base from V and 4 bases from J, leaving 13 bases between. Looked up from germline, CDR1 is DFQATT and CDR2 is SNEGSKA (reference sequence). CDR3 length: 14 residues. The CDR3: CSARAAGGLETQYF. In nucleotides, the CDR3 is TGCAGTGCTAGAGCGGCAGGGGGGTTAGAGACCCAGTACTTC.

The chain combines TRBV24-1 with TRBJ2-7, with 7 bases fitting TRBD1. The V and J ends lost 4 bases and 1 base, in that order; junction bases with no gene match: 3. Per germline, CDR1 KGHDR and CDR2 SFDVKD. The CDR3 spans 14 residues. CDR3 bases: TGTGCCACCAGTGAGTCGGGACAGTCCTACGAGCAGTACTTC. Amino acid sequence: CATSESGQSYEQYF.